Below, one TCR beta chain is given with its context. The sample comes from a study of T cell responses to AZD1222 COVID-19 vaccine. V was trimmed by 2 bases and J by 5 bases, leaving 12 bases between them. This CDR3 spans 15 amino acids. Germline V gene data show CDR1 as MNHEY and CDR2 as SVGAGI. Profiled with immunoSEQ multiplex PCR; TCRdb holds only in-frame clones, not every one. This table holds 80,000 to 95,000 clones, under 95% found once. The chain couples TRBV6-5 to TRBJ1-4; tentative D call: TRBD1 (6 bases). The source is an adult in good health. The material was peripheral blood, obtained on day 0 of AZD1222 vaccination. CDR3 amino acids: CASSYAWGPNEKLFF. DNA of the CDR3: TGTGCCAGCAGTTACGCATGGGGGCCGAATGAAAAACTGTTTTTT.